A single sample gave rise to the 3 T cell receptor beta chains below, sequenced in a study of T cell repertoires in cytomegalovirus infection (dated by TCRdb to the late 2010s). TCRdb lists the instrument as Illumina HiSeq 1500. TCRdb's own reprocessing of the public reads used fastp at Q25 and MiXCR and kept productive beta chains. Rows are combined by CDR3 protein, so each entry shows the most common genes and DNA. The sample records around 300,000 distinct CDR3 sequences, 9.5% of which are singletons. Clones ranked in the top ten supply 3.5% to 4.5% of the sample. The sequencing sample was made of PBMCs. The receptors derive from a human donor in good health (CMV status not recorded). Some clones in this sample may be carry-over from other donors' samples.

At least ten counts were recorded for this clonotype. CDR3 bases: TGTGCCAGCAGTTTCGGGAACAGACACACTGAAGCTTTCTTT. This gives the protein CASSFGNRHTEAFF. The chain recombines TRBV6-1 with TRBJ1-1; no clear D gene. Germline CDR1 and CDR2: MNHNS and SASEGT. The CDR3 is made up of 14 amino acids. The V gene lost 5 bases and the J gene lost 3 bases, with 13 bases spanning the gap.

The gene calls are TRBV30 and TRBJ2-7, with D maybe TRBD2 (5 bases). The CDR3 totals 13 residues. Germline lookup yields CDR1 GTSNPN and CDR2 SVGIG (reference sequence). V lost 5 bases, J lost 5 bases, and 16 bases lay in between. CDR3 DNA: TGTGCCTGGTCGCGGGCGAAAAAAGACGAGCAGTACTTC. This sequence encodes CAWSRAKKDEQYF.

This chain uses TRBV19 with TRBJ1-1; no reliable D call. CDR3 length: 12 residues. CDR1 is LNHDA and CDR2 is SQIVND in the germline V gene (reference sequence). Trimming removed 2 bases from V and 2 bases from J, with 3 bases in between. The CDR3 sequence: CASSIQNTEAFF. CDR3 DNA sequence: TGTGCCAGTAGTATACAAAACACTGAAGCTTTCTTT.